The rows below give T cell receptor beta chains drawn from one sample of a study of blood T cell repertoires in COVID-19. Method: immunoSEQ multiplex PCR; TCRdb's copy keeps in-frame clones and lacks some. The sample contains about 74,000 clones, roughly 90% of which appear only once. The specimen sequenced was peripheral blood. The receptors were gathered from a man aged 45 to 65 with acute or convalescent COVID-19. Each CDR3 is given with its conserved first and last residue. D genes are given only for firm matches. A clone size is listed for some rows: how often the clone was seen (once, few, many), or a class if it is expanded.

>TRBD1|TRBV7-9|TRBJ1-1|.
TGTGCCAGCAGCTCTCCGGGACAGGGGGTGTCTGAAGCTTTCTTT
CASSSPGQGVSEAFF
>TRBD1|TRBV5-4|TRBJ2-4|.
TGTGCCAGCAGTCCCGGGACAGAAAACATTCAGTACTTC
CASSPGTENIQYF
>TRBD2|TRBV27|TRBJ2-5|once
TGTGCCAGCAGTAGGACTAGCGCCTGGGAGACCCAGTACTTC
CASSRTSAWETQYF
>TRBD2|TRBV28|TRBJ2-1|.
TGTGCCAGCAGATCTCGGGGGACTAGCGGGAGGACTGAGCAGTTCTTC
CASRSRGTSGRTEQFF
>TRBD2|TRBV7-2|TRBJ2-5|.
TGTGCCAGCAGCTTCTGGACTAGTCGGTTTGAGACCCAGTACTTC
CASSFWTSRFETQYF
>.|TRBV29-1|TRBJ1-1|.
.
CSVVGRGNLYLF
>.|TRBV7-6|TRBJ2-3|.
TGTGCCAGCAGCTTAGCCCGGACTACAGGGGATTTATTCACAGATACGCAGTATTTT
CASSLARTTGDLFTDTQYF
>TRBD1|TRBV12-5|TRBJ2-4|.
TGTGCTAGTGGTAGAGGGACAGGGCCTCTCTTTGTTCAGTACTTC
CASGRGTGPLFVQYF
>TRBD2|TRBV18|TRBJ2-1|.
TGTGCCAGCTCATCAACTAGCGGGGGGGCCAATGAGCAGTTCTTC
CASSSTSGGANEQFF
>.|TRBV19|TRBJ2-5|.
TGTGCCAGTAGTATAGGGACTGTTGAGACCCAGTACTTC
CASSIGTVETQYF
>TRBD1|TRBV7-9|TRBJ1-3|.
TGTGCCAGCAGCTTAGAACAGGGGCGTGGAAACACCATATATTTT
CASSLEQGRGNTIYF
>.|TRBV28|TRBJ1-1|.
TGTGCCAGCAGTTCAGGACCCTCCGGGAAGACTGAAGCTTTCTTT
CASSSGPSGKTEAFF
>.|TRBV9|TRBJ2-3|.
TGTGCCAGCAGCAGGACTGCTACAGATACGCAGTATTTT
CASSRTATDTQYF
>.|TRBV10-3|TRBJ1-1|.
TGTGCCATCAGTGAAGGCCGCGGGAACACTGAAGCTTTCTTT
CAISEGRGNTEAFF
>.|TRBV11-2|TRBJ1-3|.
TGTGCCTCCCTGGGGGGGCGAGGGACGGTAAACACCATATATTTT
CASLGGRGTVNTIYF
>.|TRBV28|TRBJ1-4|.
TGTGCCAGCAGTTTAGGAGGGTTGCGTGAAAAACTGTTTTTT
CASSLGGLREKLFF
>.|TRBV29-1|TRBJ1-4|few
TGCAGCGTATGGACAGCAACTAATGAAAAACTGTTTTTT
CSVWTATNEKLFF
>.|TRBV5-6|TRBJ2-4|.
TGTGCCAGCAGCTTGGTTCGTGGGGCGGTCAAAAACATTCAGTACTTC
CASSLVRGAVKNIQYF
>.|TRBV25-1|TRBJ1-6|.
TGTGCCAGCAGTGAGCCCGGGACACTTAATTCACCCCTCCACTTT
CASSEPGTLNSPLHF
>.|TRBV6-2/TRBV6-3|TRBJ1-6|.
TGTGCCAGCAGTTACAGAGGGAACAATTCACCCCTCCACTTT
CASSYRGNNSPLHF
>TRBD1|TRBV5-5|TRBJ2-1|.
TGTGCCAGCAGCTCGCTAATCCGGGACAGTCTGTTTGATGAGCAGTTCTTC
CASSSLIRDSLFDEQFF
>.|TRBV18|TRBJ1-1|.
TGTGCCAGCTCTGCAGGGCTTGGGAACACTGAAGCTTTCTTT
CASSAGLGNTEAFF
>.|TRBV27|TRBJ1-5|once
TGTGCCAGCGGCACAGGGTTCCAGCCCCAGCATTTT
CASGTGFQPQHF
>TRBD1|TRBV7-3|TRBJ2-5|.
TGTGCCAGCTCTACGACAGGGGGCGAAGAGACCCAGTACTTC
CASSTTGGEETQYF
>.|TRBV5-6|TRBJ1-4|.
TGTGCCAGCAGCCTGACAGAGTTTGGGAACCTGTTTTTT
CASSLTEFGNLFF
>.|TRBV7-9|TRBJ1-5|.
TGTGCCAGCAGCCCGTCGAGTTATCAGCCCCAGCATTTT
CASSPSSYQPQHF
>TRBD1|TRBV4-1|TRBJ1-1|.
TGCGCCAGCAGCCCAGGACAGGGGGCAACTGAAGCTTTCTTT
CASSPGQGATEAFF
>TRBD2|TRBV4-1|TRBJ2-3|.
TGCGCCAGCAGCCAAGATCGAGCGGGAGCGGTCGCAGATACGCAGTATTTT
CASSQDRAGAVADTQYF
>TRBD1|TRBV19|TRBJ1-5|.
TGTGCCAGTACCATGGGACAGATGGGCAATCAGCCCCAGCATTTT
CASTMGQMGNQPQHF
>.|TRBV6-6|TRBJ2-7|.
TGTGCCAGCAGTTACTCGCCTAGTTGGAACGAGCAGTACTTC
CASSYSPSWNEQYF
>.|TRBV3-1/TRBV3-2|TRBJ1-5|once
TGTGCCAGCAGCCCGGGGGGGTTGAGCAATCAGCCCCAGCATTTT
CASSPGGLSNQPQHF
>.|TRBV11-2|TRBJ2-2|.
TGTGCCAGCAGCCTACGACATGACACCGGGGAGCTGTTTTTT
CASSLRHDTGELFF
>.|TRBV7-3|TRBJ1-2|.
TGTGCCAGCAGCTTAGTCCGGGATGGCGGCTACACCTTC
CASSLVRDGGYTF
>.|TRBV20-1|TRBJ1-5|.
TGCAGTGCTAGTTCTACAGCTAGCAATCAGCCCCAGCATTTT
CSASSTASNQPQHF
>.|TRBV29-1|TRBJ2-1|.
TGCAGCGTTGATGGCTCCTCCTACAATGAGCAGTTCTTC
CSVDGSSYNEQFF
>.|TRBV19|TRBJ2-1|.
TGTGCCAGTAGTATGGCTCTTGAGCAGTTCTTC
CASSMALEQFF
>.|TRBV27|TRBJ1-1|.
TGTGCCAGCAGGGGCAGACCGAACACTGAAGCTTTCTTT
CASRGRPNTEAFF